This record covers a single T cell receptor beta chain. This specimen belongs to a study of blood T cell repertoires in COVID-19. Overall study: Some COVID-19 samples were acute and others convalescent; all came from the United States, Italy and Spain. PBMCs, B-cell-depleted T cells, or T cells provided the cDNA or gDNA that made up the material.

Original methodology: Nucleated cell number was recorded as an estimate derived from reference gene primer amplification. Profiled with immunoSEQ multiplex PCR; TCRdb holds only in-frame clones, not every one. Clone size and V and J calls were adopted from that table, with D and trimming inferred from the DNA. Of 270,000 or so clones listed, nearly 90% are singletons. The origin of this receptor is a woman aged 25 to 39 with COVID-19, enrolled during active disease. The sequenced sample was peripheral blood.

CDR3 sequence reads: CASRLMGGTEAFF. CDR3 nucleotides: TGTGCCAGCAGACTTATGGGGGGTACTGAAGCTTTCTTT. The chain couples TRBV6-5 to TRBJ1-1; D perhaps matches TRBD1 (5 bases). Trimming left V 6 bases short and J 5 bases short, with 13 bases between. CDR1 and CDR2 from the germline V gene are MNHEY and SVGAGI. The CDR3 totals 13 residues.